The TCR beta chain described here comes from a study of blood T cells in healthy people across ages. Details on this clonotype: Its antigen is undetermined.

Study conclusions and caveats: Estimates of diversity drawn from one million T cells were considered underestimates.

A second PCR of about 6 to 11 cycles used a sample-barcoded 5' primer and a J-beta primer mix. TCRdb reprocessed the 5' RACE reads via MiXCR and lists one record per CDR3 protein. The table has approximately 850,000 distinct CDR3 sequences, roughly 60% seen once; the top ten hold roughly 22%. V dropped 0 bases and J dropped 4 bases, with 10 bases sitting between them. Germline V lookup: CDR1 SGHNT, CDR2 YENEEA. The CDR3 totals 15 residues. This chain links TRBV11-3 with TRBJ2-1, with D possibly called TRBD1 or TRBD2 (5 bases each). The receptor was derived from a man aged 30-40 years in good health. The sample comprised blood. The CDR3 protein is CASSLDRWGYNEQFF. The DNA of the CDR3 is TGTGCCAGCAGCTTAGATCGATGGGGGTACAATGAGCAGTTCTTC. The entire variable domain, with the rest obtained from reference TRBV11-3 and TRBJ2-1, is as follows: EAGVVQSPRYKIIEKKQPVAFWCNPISGHNTLYWYLQNLGQGPELLIRYENEEAVDDSQLPKDRFSAERLKGVDSTLKIQPAELGDSAVYLCASSLDRWGYNEQFFGPGTRLTVL.